The 11 T cell receptor beta chains reported below all come from one sample, sequenced in a study of regulatory T cells in long-lasting Graves disease. The time point is: newly diagnosed GD, antithyroid drugs for less than 3 months. PBMC RNA was the source of the TCR library. Arm-PCR of CDR3 regions with iRepertoire HTBI primers generated TCR beta libraries. TCRdb redid the calling of the multiplex PCR reads with MiXCR, one entry per CDR3 protein. The sample has about 450,000 distinct CDR3 sequences, 15% to 20% seen once. These records were also assigned to another study, of T cells in Graves' hyperthyroidism and ophthalmopathy.

The sample here was peripheral blood mononuclear cells (PBMCs), taken at new diagnosis, from a patient treated with antithyroid drugs. All receptors derive from a woman aged 25 to 45 with Graves disease.

The chain recombines TRBV14 with TRBJ2-3, with a weak D call TRBD1 (5 bases). The V and J ends lost 1 base and 5 bases respectively, with 16 bases between them. The CDR3 totals 16 residues. Germline assignment: CDR1 SGHDN and CDR2 FVKESK. This CDR3 reads CASSQVGATRVDTQYF. The CDR3 DNA sequence: TGTGCCAGCAGCCAAGTCGGCGCCACCAGGGTAGATACGCAGTATTTT.

This clonotype was seen ten or more times. This rearrangement joins TRBV28 to TRBJ2-5; D possibly corresponds to TRBD2 (7 bases). Germline values: CDR1 MDHEN, CDR2 SYDVKM. The germline V and J ends were trimmed by 7 bases and 5 bases, with 11 bases remaining between them. CDR3 length: 12 residues. The CDR3 here is CASKGGAETQYF. The CDR3 bases are TGTGCCAGCAAAGGGGGGGCCGAGACCCAGTACTTC.

This clonotype was observed at least ten times. The CDR3 DNA follows: TGTGCCAGCAGTTTAGTCAGGCTTGGAAATCAGCCCCAGCATTTT. It specifies CASSLVRLGNQPQHF. This chain joins TRBV28 and TRBJ1-5; D is unresolved. Germline CDR1 MDHEN, CDR2 SYDVKM. The CDR3 contains 15 residues. V shed 2 bases and J shed 4 bases, with 12 bases lying between them.

J is TRBJ2-7 and V is TRBV4-2; 9 bases line up with TRBD2. CDR3 length: 16 amino acids. V lost 2 bases and J lost 2; bases outside the gene matches: 7. CDR1 and CDR2 from the germline V gene are LGHNA and YNFKEQ. This chain's CDR3 is CASSQSLAGAPYEQYF. CDR3 sequence (DNA): TGTGCCAGCAGCCAAAGTTTAGCGGGAGCCCCCTACGAGCAGTACTTC.

This clonotype has at least ten counts. V and J are TRBV30 and TRBJ2-3; no clear D. The CDR3 loop spans 13 amino acids. The V gene's germline CDR1 is GTSNPN and CDR2 SVGIG (reference sequence). V was shortened by 0 bases and J by 1 base, with 5 bases between the two germline ends. The CDR3 nucleotides read TGTGCCTGGAGTGTACATGGCACAGATACGCAGTATTTT. It codes for CAWSVHGTDTQYF.

The table lists this clonotype with many counts. This sequence joins TRBV18 and TRBJ2-7, with D maybe TRBD1 (7 bases). Germline values: CDR1 KGHSH, CDR2 LQKENI. V was clipped by 3 bases and J by 4 bases, with 10 bases between them. The CDR3 has 13 residues. This CDR3 is CASSPQGGYEQYF. The CDR3 nucleotides read TGTGCCAGCTCACCGCAGGGGGGATACGAGCAGTACTTC.

Details on this clonotype: A much larger clone is a single base away; this may be a read error. This chain connects TRBV6-1 to TRBJ2-1; D ambiguous. CDR3 size: 18 residues. V lost 3 bases to trimming and J lost 0 bases, with 18 bases between them. In germline, CDR1 is MNHNS, CDR2 SASEGT. CDR3 nucleotides: TGTGCCAGCAGTGAGCCAAGGATGTCCTTTAGCTCCTACAATGAGCAGTTCTTC. Translation: CASSEPRMSFSSYNEQFF.

The table lists this clonotype with many counts. This chain joins TRBV7-9 and TRBJ1-1; a weak D match, TRBD1 (5 bases). Germline V gives CDR1 SEHNR, CDR2 FQNEAQ (reference sequence). This CDR3 comprises 14 residues. The V gene lost 5 bases and the J gene lost 0 bases, with 10 bases spanning the gap. The CDR3 here is CASSTGHLNTEAFF. The CDR3 bases are TGTGCCAGCAGCACCGGACACTTGAACACTGAAGCTTTCTTT.

This clonotype was picked up many times. The chain joins TRBV3-1 to TRBJ1-4; D is undetermined. The CDR3 covers 13 residues. V lost 1 base and J lost 8, with 8 bases in between. Germline CDR1 reads LGHDT; CDR2 reads YNNKEL (reference sequence). This chain's CDR3 is CASSQVMGEKLFF. CDR3 coding DNA: TGTGCCAGCAGCCAAGTAATGGGGGAAAAACTGTTTTTT.

Ten or more counts support this clonotype. The chain joins TRBV12-3 or TRBV12-4 to TRBJ2-7, with TRBD2 matching over 8 bases. The V segment lost 8 bases and the J segment 3 bases; nucleotides outside the gene matches: 9. The CDR3 contains 14 residues. The CDR3 DNA is TGTGCCAGCGGGAAGGGACTAGGGGTCTACGAGCAGTACTTC. Its protein product is CASGKGLGVYEQYF.

The chain uses TRBV19 and TRBJ2-3, with D unclear. Germline CDR1 LNHDA, CDR2 SQIVND (reference sequence). The CDR3 length is 12 residues. The germline V and J ends were trimmed by 6 bases and 5 bases, with 9 bases remaining between them. CDR3 DNA: TGTGCCAGTAGCTCCATAAGAGATACGCAGTATTTT. As protein: CASSSIRDTQYF.